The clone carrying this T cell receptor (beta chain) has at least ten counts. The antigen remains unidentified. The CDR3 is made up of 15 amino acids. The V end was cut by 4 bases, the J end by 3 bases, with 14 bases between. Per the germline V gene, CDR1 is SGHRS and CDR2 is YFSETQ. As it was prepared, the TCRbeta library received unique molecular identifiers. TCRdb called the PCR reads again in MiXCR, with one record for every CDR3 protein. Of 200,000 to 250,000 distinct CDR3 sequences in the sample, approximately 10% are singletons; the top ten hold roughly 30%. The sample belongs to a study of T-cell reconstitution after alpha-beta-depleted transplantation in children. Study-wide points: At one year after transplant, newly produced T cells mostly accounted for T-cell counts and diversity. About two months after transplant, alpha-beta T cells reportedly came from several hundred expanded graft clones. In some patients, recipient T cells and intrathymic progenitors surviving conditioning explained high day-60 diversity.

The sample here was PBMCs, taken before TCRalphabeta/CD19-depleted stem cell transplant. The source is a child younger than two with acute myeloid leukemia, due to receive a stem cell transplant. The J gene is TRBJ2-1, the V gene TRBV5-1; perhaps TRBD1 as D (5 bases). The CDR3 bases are TGCGCCAGCAGCCCCCTAAGGGGCAACTACAATGAGCAGTTCTTC. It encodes CASSPLRGNYNEQFF.